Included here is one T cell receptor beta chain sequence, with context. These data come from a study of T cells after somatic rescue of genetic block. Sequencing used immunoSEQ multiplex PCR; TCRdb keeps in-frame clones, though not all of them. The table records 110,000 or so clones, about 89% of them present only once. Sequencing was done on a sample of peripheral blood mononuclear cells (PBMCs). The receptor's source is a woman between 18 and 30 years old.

The CDR3 loop reads CASSVVGRLSGNTIYF. DNA for the CDR3: TGTGCCAGCAGCGTAGTGGGACGGCTCTCTGGAAACACCATATATTTT. The chain has TRBV9 and TRBJ1-3, with D perhaps matching TRBD1 (5 bases). The CDR3 sequence is 16 residues long. The germline gives CDR1 SGDLS, CDR2 YYNGEE. V was cut by 0 bases and J by 0 bases, with 10 bases left in between. The complete variable domain, with remaining parts taken from reference TRBV9 and TRBJ1-3, reads DSGVTQTPKHLITATGQRVTLRCSPRSGDLSVYWYQQSLDQGLQFLIQYYNGEERAKGNILERFSAQQFPDLHSELNLSSLELGDSALYFCASSVVGRLSGNTIYFGEGSWLTVV.